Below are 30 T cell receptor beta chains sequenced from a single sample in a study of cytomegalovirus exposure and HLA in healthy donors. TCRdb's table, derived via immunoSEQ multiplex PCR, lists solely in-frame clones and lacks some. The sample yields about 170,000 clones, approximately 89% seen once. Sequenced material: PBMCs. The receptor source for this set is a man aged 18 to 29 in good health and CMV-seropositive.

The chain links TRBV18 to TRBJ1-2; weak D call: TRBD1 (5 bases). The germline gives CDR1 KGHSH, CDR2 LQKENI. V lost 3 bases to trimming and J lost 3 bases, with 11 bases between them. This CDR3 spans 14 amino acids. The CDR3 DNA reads TGTGCCAGCTCACCCTCGACAGATGACTATGGCTACACCTTC. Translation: CASSPSTDDYGYTF.

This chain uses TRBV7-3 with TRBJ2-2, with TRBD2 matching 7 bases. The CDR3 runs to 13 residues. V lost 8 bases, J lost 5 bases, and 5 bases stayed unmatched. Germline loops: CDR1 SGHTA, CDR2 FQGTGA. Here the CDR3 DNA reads TGTGCCAGCCAGACTAGCAGGACCGGGGAGCTGTTTTTT. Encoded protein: CASQTSRTGELFF.

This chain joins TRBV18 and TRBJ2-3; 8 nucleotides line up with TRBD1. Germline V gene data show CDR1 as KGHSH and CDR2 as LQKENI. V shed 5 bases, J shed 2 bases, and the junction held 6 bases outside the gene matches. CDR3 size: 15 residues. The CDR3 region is CASSSDQGATDTQYF. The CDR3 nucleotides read TGTGCCAGCTCATCGGATCAGGGGGCCACAGATACGCAGTATTTT.

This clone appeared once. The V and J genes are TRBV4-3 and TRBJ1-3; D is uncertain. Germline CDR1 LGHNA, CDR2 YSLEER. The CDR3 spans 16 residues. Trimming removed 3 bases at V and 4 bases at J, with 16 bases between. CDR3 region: CASSQGNRLTGNTIYF. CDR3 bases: TGCGCCAGCAGCCAGGGTAACCGACTAACGGGAAACACCATATATTTT.

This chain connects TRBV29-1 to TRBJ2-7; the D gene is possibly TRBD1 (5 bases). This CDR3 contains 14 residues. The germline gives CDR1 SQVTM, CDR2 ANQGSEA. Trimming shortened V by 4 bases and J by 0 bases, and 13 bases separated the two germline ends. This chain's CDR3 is CSVADTGRSYEQYF. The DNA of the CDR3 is TGCAGCGTTGCGGACACCGGACGCTCCTACGAGCAGTACTTC.

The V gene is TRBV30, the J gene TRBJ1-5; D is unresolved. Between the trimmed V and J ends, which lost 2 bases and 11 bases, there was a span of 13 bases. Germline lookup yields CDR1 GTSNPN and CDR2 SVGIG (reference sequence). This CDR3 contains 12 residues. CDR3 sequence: CAWSLTSGAQHF. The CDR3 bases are TGTGCCTGGAGTTTAACGAGTGGAGCCCAGCATTTT.

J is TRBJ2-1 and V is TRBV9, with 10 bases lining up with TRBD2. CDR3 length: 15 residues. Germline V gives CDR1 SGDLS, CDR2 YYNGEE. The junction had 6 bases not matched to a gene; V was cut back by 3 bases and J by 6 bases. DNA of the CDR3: TGTGCCAGCAGCGACGGACTAGCGGATTCCAATGAGCAGTTCTTC. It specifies CASSDGLADSNEQFF.

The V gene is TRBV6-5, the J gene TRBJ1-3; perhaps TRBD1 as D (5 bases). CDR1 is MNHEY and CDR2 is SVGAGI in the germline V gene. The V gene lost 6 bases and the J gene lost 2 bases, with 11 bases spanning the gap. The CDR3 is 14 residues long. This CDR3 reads CASRDDSTGNTIYF. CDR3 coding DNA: TGTGCCAGCAGAGACGACAGCACTGGAAACACCATATATTTT.

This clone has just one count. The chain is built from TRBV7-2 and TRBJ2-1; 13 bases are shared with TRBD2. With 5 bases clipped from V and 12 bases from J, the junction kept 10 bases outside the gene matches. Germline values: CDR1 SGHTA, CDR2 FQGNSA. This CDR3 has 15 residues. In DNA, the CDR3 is TGTGCCAGCAGCCCACCCGGGACTAGCGGGATACGGCAGTTCTTC. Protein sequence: CASSPPGTSGIRQFF.

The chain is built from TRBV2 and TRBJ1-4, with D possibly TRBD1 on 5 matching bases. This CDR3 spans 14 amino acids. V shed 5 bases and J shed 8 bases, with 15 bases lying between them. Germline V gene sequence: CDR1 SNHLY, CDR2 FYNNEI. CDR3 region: CASSLGGVQEKLFF. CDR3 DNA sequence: TGTGCCAGCAGTTTGGGGGGGGTTCAAGAAAAACTGTTTTTT.

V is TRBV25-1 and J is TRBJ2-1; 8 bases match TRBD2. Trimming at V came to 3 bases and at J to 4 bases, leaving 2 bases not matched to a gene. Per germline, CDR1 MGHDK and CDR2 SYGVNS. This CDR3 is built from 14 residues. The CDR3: CASSDLAGYNEQFF. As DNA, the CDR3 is TGTGCCAGCAGTGACCTAGCGGGTTACAATGAGCAGTTCTTC.

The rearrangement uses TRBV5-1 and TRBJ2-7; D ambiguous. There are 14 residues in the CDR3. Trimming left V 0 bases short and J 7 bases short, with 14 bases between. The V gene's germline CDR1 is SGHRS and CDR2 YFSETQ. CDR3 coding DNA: TGCGCCAGCAGCTTGGCTGGCAGCGCCGTGGAGCAGTACTTC. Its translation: CASSLAGSAVEQYF.

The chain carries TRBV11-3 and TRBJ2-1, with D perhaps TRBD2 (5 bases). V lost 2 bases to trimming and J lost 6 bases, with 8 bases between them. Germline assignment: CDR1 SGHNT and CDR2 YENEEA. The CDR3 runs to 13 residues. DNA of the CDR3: TGTGCCAGCAGCTTAAGAGGGCTCAATGAGCAGTTCTTC. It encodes CASSLRGLNEQFF.

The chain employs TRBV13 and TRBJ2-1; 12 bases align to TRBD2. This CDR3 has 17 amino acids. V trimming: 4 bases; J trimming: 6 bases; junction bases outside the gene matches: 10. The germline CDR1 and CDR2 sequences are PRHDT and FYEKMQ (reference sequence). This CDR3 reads CASSSGLAGLTGNEQFF. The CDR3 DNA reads TGTGCCAGCAGCTCGGGACTAGCGGGCTTAACGGGCAATGAGCAGTTCTTC.

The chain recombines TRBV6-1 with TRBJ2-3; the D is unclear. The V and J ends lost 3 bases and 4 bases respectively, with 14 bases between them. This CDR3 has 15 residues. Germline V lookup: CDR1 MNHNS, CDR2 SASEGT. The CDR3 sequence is CASSEVVSSSDTQYF. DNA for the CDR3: TGTGCCAGCAGTGAGGTTGTTAGCAGCTCAGATACGCAGTATTTT.

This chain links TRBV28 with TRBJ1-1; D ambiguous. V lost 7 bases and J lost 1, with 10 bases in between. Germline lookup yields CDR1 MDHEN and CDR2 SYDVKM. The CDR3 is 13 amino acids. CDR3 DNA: TGTGCCAGCATCCTGACTCCGAACACTGAAGCTTTCTTT. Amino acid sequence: CASILTPNTEAFF.

CDR3 protein: CASSLRAGVGNEQFF. Written as DNA, the CDR3 is TGTGCCAGCAGCTTGAGGGCGGGAGTAGGGAATGAGCAGTTCTTC. The rearrangement joins TRBV13 to TRBJ2-1; 7 bases fit TRBD2. Per germline, CDR1 PRHDT and CDR2 FYEKMQ (reference sequence). Losses at the gene ends were 3 bases for V and 7 bases for J; bases not matched to a gene: 9. CDR3 length: 15 amino acids.

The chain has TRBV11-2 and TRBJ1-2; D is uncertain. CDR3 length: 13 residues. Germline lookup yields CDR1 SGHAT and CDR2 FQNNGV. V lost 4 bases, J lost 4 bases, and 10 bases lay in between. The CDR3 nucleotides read TGTGCCAGCAGCTCCTCGGGGTTCTATGGCTACACCTTC. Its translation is CASSSSGFYGYTF.

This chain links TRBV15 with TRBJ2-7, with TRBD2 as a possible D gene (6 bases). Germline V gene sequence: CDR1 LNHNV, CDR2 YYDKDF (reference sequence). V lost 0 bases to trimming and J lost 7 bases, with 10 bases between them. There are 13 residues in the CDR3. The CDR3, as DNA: TGTGCCACCAGCAGAGACGGGGCGGGGGAGCAGTACTTC. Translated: CATSRDGAGEQYF.

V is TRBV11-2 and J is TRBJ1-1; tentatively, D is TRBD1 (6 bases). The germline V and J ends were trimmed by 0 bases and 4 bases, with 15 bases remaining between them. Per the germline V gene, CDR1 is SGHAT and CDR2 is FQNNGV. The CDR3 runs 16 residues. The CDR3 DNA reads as TGTGCCAGCAGCTTAGATGGCAGGGGCTGGGGCACTGAAGCTTTCTTT. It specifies CASSLDGRGWGTEAFF.

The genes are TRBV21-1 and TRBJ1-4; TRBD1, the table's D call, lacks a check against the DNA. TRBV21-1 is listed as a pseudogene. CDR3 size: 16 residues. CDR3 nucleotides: TGTGCCAGCCGGGGTGGGACAGGGACCGTCAATGAAAAACTGTTTTTT. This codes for CASRGGTGTVNEKLFF.

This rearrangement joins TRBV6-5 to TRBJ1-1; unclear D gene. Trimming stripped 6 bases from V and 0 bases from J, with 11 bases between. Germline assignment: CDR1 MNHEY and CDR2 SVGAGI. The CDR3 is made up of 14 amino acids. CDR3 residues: CASSPAGMNTEAFF. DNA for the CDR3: TGTGCCAGCAGCCCTGCAGGAATGAACACTGAAGCTTTCTTT.

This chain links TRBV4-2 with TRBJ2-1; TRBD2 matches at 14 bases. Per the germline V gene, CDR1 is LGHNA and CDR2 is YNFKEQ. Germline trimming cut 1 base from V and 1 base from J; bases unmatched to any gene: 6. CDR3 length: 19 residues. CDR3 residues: CASSQAGLAGGPSYNEQFF. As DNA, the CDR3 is TGTGCCAGCAGCCAAGCAGGACTAGCGGGAGGACCGTCCTACAATGAGCAGTTCTTC.

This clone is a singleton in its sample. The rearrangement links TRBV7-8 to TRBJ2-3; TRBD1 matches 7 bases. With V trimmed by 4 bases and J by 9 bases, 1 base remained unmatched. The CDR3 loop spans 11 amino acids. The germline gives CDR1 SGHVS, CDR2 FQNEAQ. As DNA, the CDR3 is TGTGCCAGCAGCTGGGGACAGACGCAGTATTTT. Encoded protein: CASSWGQTQYF.

The CDR3 reads CASNKEEGSYNEQFF. DNA of the CDR3: TGTGCCAGCAACAAGGAGGAGGGGTCCTACAATGAGCAGTTCTTC. The chain links TRBV2 to TRBJ2-1; D perhaps matches TRBD2 (6 bases). V lost 7 bases and J 1 base, leaving 14 bases between the germline ends. The germline CDR1 and CDR2 sequences are SNHLY and FYNNEI. This CDR3 region has 15 residues.

The CDR3 spells CASRGGSYNSPLHF. Here the CDR3 DNA reads TGTGCCTCCCGAGGGGGATCTTATAATTCACCCCTCCACTTT. The V and J genes are TRBV13 and TRBJ1-6; the D gene is possibly TRBD1 (6 bases). The V gene lost 11 bases and the J gene lost 4 bases, with 15 bases spanning the gap. The CDR3 has 14 amino acids. The germline CDR1 and CDR2 sequences are PRHDT and FYEKMQ (reference sequence).

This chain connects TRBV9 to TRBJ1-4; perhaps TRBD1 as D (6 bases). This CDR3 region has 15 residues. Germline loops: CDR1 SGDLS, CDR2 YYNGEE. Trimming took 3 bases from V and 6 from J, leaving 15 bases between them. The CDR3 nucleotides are TGTGCCAGCAGCGAGAGCGGGGGCGGAGATGAAAAACTGTTTTTT. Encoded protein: CASSESGGGDEKLFF.

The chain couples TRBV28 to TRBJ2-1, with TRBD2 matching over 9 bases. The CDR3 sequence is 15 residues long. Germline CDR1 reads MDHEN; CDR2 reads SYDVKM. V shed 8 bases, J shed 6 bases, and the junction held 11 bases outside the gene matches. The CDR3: CASLLSGGSGNEQFF. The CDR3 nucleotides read TGTGCCAGCCTGCTCAGCGGGGGGTCGGGCAATGAGCAGTTCTTC.

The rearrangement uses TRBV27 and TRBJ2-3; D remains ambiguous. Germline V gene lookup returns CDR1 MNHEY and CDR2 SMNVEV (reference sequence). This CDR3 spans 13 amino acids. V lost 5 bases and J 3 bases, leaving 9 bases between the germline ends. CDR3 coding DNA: TGTGCCAGCAGTCCCCGACTGACAGATACGCAGTATTTT. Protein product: CASSPRLTDTQYF.

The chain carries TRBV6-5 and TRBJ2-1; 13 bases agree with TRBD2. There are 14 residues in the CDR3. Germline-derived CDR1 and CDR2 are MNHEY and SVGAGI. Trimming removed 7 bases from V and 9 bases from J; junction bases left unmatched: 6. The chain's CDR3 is CASTPGLAGTEQFF. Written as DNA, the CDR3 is TGTGCCAGCACCCCGGGACTAGCGGGAACTGAGCAGTTCTTC.